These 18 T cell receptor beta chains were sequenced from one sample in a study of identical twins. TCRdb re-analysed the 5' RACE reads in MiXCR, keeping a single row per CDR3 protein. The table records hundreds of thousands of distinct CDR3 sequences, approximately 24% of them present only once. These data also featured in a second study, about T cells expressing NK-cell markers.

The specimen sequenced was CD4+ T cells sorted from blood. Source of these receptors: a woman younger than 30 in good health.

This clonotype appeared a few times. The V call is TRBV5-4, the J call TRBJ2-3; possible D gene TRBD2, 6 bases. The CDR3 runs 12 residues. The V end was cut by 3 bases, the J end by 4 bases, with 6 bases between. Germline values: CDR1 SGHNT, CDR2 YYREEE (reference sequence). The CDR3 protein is CASSSGADTQYF. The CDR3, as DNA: TGTGCCAGCAGCTCGGGAGCAGATACGCAGTATTTT.

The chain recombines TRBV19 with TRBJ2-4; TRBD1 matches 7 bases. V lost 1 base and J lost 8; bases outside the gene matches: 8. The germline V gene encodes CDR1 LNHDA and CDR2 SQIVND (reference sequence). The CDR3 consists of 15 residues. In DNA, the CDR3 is TGTGCCAGTAGTATAGGCGTCGGGACAGTGGACATTCAGTACTTC. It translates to CASSIGVGTVDIQYF. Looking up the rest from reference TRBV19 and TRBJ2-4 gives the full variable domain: DGGITQSPKYLFRKEGQNVTLSCEQNLNHDAMYWYRQDPGQGLRLIYYSQIVNDFQKGDIAEGYSVSREKKESFPLTVTSAQKNPTAFYLCASSIGVGTVDIQYFGAGTRLSVL.

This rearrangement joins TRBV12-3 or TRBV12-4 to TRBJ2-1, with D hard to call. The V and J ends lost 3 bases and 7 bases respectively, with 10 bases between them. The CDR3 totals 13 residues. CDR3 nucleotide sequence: TGTGCCAGCAGTTTGAGAAATAGGAATGAGCAGTTCTTC. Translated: CASSLRNRNEQFF.

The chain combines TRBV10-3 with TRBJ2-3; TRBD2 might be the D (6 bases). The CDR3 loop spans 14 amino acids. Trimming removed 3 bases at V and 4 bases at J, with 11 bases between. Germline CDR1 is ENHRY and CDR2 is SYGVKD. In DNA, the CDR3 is TGTGCCATCAGTGATGGGGTAGCGGCAGATACGCAGTATTTT. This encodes CAISDGVAADTQYF.

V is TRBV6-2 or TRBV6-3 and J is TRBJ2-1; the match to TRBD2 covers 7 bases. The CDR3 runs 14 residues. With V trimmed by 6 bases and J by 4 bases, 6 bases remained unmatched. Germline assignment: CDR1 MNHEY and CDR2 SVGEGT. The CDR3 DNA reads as TGTGCCAGCAGCCCGGCGGGGGAGTACAATGAGCAGTTCTTC. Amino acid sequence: CASSPAGEYNEQFF.

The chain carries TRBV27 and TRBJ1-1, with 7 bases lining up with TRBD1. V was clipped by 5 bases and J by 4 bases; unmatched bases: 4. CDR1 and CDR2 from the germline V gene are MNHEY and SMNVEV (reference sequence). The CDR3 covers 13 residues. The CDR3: CASSQSGGTEAFF. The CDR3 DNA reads TGTGCCAGCAGTCAATCAGGGGGCACTGAAGCTTTCTTT.

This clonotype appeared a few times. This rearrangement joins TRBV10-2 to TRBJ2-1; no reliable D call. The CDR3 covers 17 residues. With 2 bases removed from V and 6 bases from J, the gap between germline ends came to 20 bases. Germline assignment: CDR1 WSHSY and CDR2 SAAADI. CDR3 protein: CASSETRTAVGFNEQFF. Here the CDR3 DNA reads TGCGCCAGCAGTGAGACCCGTACTGCGGTCGGATTCAATGAGCAGTTCTTC.

The CDR3 DNA reads as TGTGCCATCAGTGAGCAGGAAGTAAAGGGAACTGAAGCTTTCTTT. It translates to CAISEQEVKGTEAFF. This chain connects TRBV10-3 to TRBJ1-1; D gene ambiguous. V lost 2 bases and J 5 bases, leaving 15 bases between the germline ends. The CDR3 consists of 15 residues. The germline gives CDR1 ENHRY, CDR2 SYGVKD.

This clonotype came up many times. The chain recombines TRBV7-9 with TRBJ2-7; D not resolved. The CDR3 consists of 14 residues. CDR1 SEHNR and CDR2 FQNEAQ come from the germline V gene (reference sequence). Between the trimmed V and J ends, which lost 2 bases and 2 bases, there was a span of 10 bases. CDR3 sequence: CASSLRSRAYEQYF. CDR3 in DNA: TGTGCCAGCAGCTTACGTTCACGAGCCTACGAGCAGTACTTC.

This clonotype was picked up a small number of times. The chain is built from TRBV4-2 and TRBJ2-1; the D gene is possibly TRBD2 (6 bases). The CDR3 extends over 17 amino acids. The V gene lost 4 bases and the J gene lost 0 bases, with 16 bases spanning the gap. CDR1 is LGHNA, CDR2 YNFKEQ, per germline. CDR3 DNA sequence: TGTGCCAGCAGCCCGGGATTAGCGGATAGCTCCTACAATGAGCAGTTCTTC. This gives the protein CASSPGLADSSYNEQFF.

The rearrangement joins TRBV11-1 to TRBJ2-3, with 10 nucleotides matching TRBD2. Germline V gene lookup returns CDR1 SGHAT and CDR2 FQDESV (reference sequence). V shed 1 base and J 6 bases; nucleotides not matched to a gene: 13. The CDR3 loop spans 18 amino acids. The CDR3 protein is CASSLVILLAGVVDTQYF. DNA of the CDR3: TGTGCCAGCAGCTTAGTTATTTTGCTAGCGGGAGTTGTGGATACGCAGTATTTT.

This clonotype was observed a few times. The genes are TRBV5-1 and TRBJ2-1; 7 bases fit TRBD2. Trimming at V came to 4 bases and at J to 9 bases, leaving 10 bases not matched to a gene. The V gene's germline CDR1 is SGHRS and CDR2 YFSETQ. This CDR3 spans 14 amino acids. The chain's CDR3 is CASSRGVVTGEQFF. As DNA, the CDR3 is TGCGCCAGCAGCCGGGGGGTCGTAACGGGTGAGCAGTTCTTC.

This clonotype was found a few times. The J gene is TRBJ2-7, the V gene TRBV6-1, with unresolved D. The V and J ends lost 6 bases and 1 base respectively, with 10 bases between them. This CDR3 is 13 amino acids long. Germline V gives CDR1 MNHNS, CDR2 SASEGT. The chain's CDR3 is CASSQTPSYEQYF. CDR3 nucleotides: TGTGCCAGCAGCCAGACTCCTTCCTACGAGCAGTACTTC.

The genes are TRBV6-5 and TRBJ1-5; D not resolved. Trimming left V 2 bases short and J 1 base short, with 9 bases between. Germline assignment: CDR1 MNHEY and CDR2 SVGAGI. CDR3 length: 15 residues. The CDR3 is CASSYTRASNQPQHF. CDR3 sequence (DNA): TGTGCCAGCAGTTACACTCGGGCCAGCAATCAGCCCCAGCATTTT.

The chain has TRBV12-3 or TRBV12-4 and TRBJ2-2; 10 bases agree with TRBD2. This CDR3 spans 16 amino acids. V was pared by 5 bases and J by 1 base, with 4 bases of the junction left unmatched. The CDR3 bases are TGTGCCAGCAGTCCGTGGACTAGCGGGAACACCGGGGAGCTGTTTTTT. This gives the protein CASSPWTSGNTGELFF.

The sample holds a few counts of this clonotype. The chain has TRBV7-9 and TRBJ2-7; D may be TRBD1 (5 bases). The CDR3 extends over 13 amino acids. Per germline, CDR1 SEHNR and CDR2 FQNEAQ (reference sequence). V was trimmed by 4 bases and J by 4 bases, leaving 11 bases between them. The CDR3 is CASSSPTVYEQYF. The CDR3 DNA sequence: TGTGCCAGCAGCTCCCCGACAGTGTACGAGCAGTACTTC.

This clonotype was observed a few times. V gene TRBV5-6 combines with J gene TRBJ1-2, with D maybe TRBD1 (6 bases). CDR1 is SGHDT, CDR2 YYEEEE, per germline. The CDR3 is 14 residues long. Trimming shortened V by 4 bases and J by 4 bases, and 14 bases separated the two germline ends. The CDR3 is CASSPLQGSYGYTF. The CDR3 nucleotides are TGTGCCAGCAGCCCGCTACAGGGATCCTATGGCTACACCTTC.

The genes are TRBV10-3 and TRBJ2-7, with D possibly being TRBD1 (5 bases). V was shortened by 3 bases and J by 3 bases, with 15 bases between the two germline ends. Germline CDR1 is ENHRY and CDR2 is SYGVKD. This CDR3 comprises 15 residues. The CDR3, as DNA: TGTGCCATCAGTGATGTGGGGCAACCCAACTACGAGCAGTACTTC. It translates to CAISDVGQPNYEQYF.